The next 8 T cell receptor beta chains were all read from a single sample in a study of a mutant IDH1 vaccine in newly diagnosed glioma. These receptors' antigens are unknown. The time point denotes: week 47, end of study. Every vaccine dose comprised 300 ug of mutant IDH1 20-mer peptide plus topical imiquimod. Assay used: immunoSEQ multiplex PCR; TCRdb lists only in-frame clones, some missing. The top ten hold 4.5% to 5.5% of the sample, which has approximately 35,000 clones, roughly 90% seen once. The sample in question was PBMCs, obtained from a glioma patient whose treatment included an IDH1 peptide vaccine. The receptors come from a woman aged 35 to 49 with glioma.

The chain employs TRBV6-1 and TRBJ1-2, with D possibly matching TRBD1 (5 bases). The CDR3 spans 15 residues. Germline CDR1 and CDR2: MNHNS and SASEGT. V lost 3 bases to trimming and J lost 7 bases, with 18 bases between them. CDR3 sequence (DNA): TGTGCCAGCAGTGACCAGGGCGGGAGGGGTGGTGGCTACACCTTC. It encodes CASSDQGGRGGGYTF.

This clone was observed a single time. The chain couples TRBV4-1 to TRBJ2-3, with 7 bases identical to TRBD2. The junction had 6 bases not matched to a gene; V was cut back by 1 base and J by 2 bases. Germline loops: CDR1 MGHRA, CDR2 YSYEKL. The CDR3 sequence is 16 residues long. CDR3 residues: CASSQGAGVNTDTQYF. The CDR3 DNA follows: TGCGCCAGCAGCCAAGGCGCGGGGGTCAACACAGATACGCAGTATTTT.

V usage is TRBV7-6 and J usage is TRBJ2-1, with a weak D call TRBD2 (6 bases). Trimming took 11 bases from V and 0 from J, leaving 8 bases between them. The CDR3 is 12 amino acids. From germline, CDR1 is SGHVS and CDR2 FNYEAQ. CDR3 protein: CASGSSYNEQFF. The CDR3 nucleotides are TGTGCCTCCGGGAGCTCCTACAATGAGCAGTTCTTC. Looking up the rest from reference TRBV7-6 and TRBJ2-1 gives the full variable domain: GAGVSQSPRYKVTKRGQDVALRCDPISGHVSLYWYRQALGQGPEFLTYFNYEAQQDKSGLPNDRFSAERPEGSISTLTIQRTEQRDSAMYRCASGSSYNEQFFGPGTRLTVL.

This clone was picked up one time. The gene calls are TRBV4-1 and TRBJ2-7, with a weak D call TRBD2 (5 bases). In germline, CDR1 is MGHRA, CDR2 YSYEKL. The CDR3 is 13 residues long. The germline V and J ends were trimmed by 0 bases and 4 bases, with 7 bases remaining between them. CDR3 sequence reads: CASSQERDYEQYF. Here the CDR3 DNA reads TGCGCCAGCAGCCAAGAACGGGATTACGAGCAGTACTTC.

The CDR3 spells CAWSASTDTQYF. The CDR3, as DNA: TGTGCCTGGAGTGCTAGCACAGATACGCAGTATTTT. The chain combines TRBV30 with TRBJ2-3, with D hard to call. V lost 1 base and J 0 bases, leaving 2 bases between the germline ends. This CDR3 region has 12 residues. Per the germline V gene, CDR1 is GTSNPN and CDR2 is SVGIG (reference sequence).

The chain employs TRBV5-1 and TRBJ1-4; possible D gene TRBD1, 6 bases. V shed 4 bases and J shed 5 bases, with 21 bases lying between them. The CDR3 loop spans 17 amino acids. Germline V gives CDR1 SGHRS, CDR2 YFSETQ. CDR3 DNA: TGCGCCAGCAGCCCCCTAATTTACGGGGGCGCCAATGAAAAACTGTTTTTT. The encoded protein is CASSPLIYGGANEKLFF.

Only one count was recorded for this clone. The chain has TRBV5-4 and TRBJ1-1, with D uncertain. Trimming shortened V by 0 bases and J by 8 bases, and 11 bases separated the two germline ends. CDR3 size: 13 residues. The germline V gene encodes CDR1 SGHNT and CDR2 YYREEE (reference sequence). The CDR3 loop is CASSLGNQGEAFF. DNA for the CDR3: TGTGCCAGCAGCTTGGGAAACCAAGGGGAAGCTTTCTTT.

The chain recombines TRBV6-5 with TRBJ2-1, with 16 bases fitting TRBD2. Trimming took 5 bases from V and 8 from J; bases not matched to a gene: 3. Germline V CDR1 and CDR2: MNHEY, SVGAGI. The CDR3 is 15 amino acids. The CDR3 is CASSRGTSGRDEQFF. CDR3 DNA: TGTGCCAGCAGTCGCGGGACTAGCGGGAGGGATGAGCAGTTCTTC.